At least ten counts were recorded for the clone carrying this TCR beta chain. Its target is unknown. These data originate in a study of regulatory T cells in long-lasting Graves disease. Regarding time point: newly diagnosed GD, antithyroid drugs for less than 3 months. Isolated PBMC RNA provided the starting material for the TCR library. The CDR3 extends over 13 amino acids. Germline values: CDR1 GTSNPN, CDR2 SVGIG (reference sequence). V gave up 3 bases and J gave up 5 bases; unmatched junction bases: 5. Findings and caveats of the study: Persistent disease was characterized by preferential usage of TRBV28, TRBJ1-2 and TRBJ2-5.

Investigators prepared the TCR beta libraries by applying iRepertoire HTBI primers and Arm-PCR of CDR3 regions. Study processing details: Identified segments across samples numbered roughly 62 TRBV and approximately 14 TRBJ. TCRdb analysed the multiplex PCR reads with MiXCR anew, one entry per CDR3 protein. In this record, the V and J calls reflect TCRdb's handling and not the investigators' own analysis. In the table there are roughly 500,000 distinct CDR3 sequences, roughly 14% of which are singletons. The same data also contributed to another study, on T cells in Graves' hyperthyroidism and ophthalmopathy. That study adds: The authors' 13 V-J model separated ophthalmopathy from stable hyperthyroidism.

This sequence was found in a man between 25 and 39 years old with Graves disease. This sample comprised peripheral blood mononuclear cells (PBMCs), obtained at new diagnosis, from a patient treated with antithyroid drugs. This sequence joins TRBV30 and TRBJ2-7, with 9 bases that match TRBD1. DNA of the CDR3: TGTGCCTGGAGGGGACAGGGAACGAACGAGCAGTACTTC. This translates into CAWRGQGTNEQYF.